The entry below describes one T cell receptor (beta chain). As yet, its antigen is unknown. The data stem from a study of cytomegalovirus exposure and HLA in healthy donors. The study, taken as a whole, reports: The authors listed 164 TCR beta chains as cytomegalovirus-associated. Among the CMV-associated chains, three were confirmed in vitro as specific for CMV antigens.

PCR involved 60 Vbeta and 13 Jbeta primers. Under the authors' procedure: Roughly 12 million shared chains were among approximately 87 million unique TCR beta chains counted in a later analysis. Libraries were prepared by immunoSEQ multiplex PCR; TCRdb keeps only in-frame clonotypes and omits some of them. Clone size and V and J calls were adopted from that table, with D and trimming inferred from the DNA. The repertoire holds 65,000 to 75,000 clones, with roughly two thirds as singletons. V was cut by 4 bases and J by 2 bases, with 18 bases left in between. The CDR3 is 16 residues long. Germline CDR1 and CDR2: SGDLS and YYNGEE.

V gene TRBV9 combines with J gene TRBJ2-5, with a tentative D call TRBD2 (6 bases). The sequence was obtained from a woman aged 25 to 39 in good health and CMV-seronegative. Sequences were obtained from PBMCs. The CDR3 spells CASSSGAVLGQETQYF. The CDR3 DNA reads TGTGCCAGCAGCTCGGGAGCCGTATTGGGACAAGAGACCCAGTACTTC.